This T cell receptor (beta chain) came from a study of blood T cell repertoires in COVID-19. Followed longitudinally, the Seattle patients had been enrolled during active infection. Original handling: Estimated nucleated cell counts came from reference gene primer amplification. This table comes from immunoSEQ multiplex PCR, and its TCRdb copy is limited to in-frame clones, with some not included. V, J and clone size are those of that table, while D and trimming were read from the DNA. The sample lists 100,000 to 150,000 clones, around four fifths occurring once. The CDR3 has 14 residues. The V gene lost 0 bases and the J gene lost 14 bases, with 18 bases spanning the gap. Germline values: CDR1 MNHEY, CDR2 SVGAGI.

This receptor was taken from a man older than 75 with COVID-19, enrolled during active disease. The specimen was peripheral blood. The J gene is TRBJ2-3, the V gene TRBV6-5, with D perhaps matching TRBD2 (5 bases). The CDR3 DNA reads TGTGCCAGCAGTTACTCGGAGGCGGCGCCTTGGCGGTATTTT. Protein sequence: CASSYSEAAPWRYF.